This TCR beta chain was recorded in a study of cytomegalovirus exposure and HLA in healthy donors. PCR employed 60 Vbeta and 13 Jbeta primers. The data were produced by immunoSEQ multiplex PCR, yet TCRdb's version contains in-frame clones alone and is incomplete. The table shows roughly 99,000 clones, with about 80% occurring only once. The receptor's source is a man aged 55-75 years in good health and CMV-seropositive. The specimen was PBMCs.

The CDR3 DNA follows: TGTGCCAGCAGCCAATTCGTCAGATCACCCCTCCACTTT. Encoded protein: CASSQFVRSPLHF. V usage is TRBV14 and J usage is TRBJ1-6; D gene uncertain. V lost 2 bases and J 10 bases, leaving 9 bases between the germline ends. The CDR3 has 13 residues. In germline, CDR1 is SGHDN, CDR2 FVKESK.